This TCR beta chain comes out of a study of early T cells in non-severe SARS-CoV-2 infection. Across the study: Chains from this unsorted whole-blood bulk RNA could not be paired. Whole-study results and caveats: Matching results from VDJdb favored anti-spike CD8 responses, leaving private and CD4 specificities undetected.

V lost 4 bases to trimming and J lost 2 bases, with 13 bases between them. Germline V lookup: CDR1 SGHNT, CDR2 YYREEE (reference sequence). The CDR3 has 14 residues. This clonotype was counted between two and nine times. Its antigen is unknown. TCRdb used MiXCR to reprocess the 5' RACE reads, holding one entry per CDR3 protein. The data contain about 35,000 distinct CDR3 sequences, around 4.3% of them seen just once; the ten biggest clones take up about 6.3%. V is TRBV5-4 and J is TRBJ2-7, with D hard to call. Specimen: whole blood. The source is an adult who was a healthcare worker with PCR-confirmed SARS-CoV-2 infection or an uninfected control (not recorded which). The CDR3 is CASSPRPGAYEQYF. DNA for the CDR3: TGTGCCAGCAGCCCCAGGCCCGGAGCCTACGAGCAGTACTTC.